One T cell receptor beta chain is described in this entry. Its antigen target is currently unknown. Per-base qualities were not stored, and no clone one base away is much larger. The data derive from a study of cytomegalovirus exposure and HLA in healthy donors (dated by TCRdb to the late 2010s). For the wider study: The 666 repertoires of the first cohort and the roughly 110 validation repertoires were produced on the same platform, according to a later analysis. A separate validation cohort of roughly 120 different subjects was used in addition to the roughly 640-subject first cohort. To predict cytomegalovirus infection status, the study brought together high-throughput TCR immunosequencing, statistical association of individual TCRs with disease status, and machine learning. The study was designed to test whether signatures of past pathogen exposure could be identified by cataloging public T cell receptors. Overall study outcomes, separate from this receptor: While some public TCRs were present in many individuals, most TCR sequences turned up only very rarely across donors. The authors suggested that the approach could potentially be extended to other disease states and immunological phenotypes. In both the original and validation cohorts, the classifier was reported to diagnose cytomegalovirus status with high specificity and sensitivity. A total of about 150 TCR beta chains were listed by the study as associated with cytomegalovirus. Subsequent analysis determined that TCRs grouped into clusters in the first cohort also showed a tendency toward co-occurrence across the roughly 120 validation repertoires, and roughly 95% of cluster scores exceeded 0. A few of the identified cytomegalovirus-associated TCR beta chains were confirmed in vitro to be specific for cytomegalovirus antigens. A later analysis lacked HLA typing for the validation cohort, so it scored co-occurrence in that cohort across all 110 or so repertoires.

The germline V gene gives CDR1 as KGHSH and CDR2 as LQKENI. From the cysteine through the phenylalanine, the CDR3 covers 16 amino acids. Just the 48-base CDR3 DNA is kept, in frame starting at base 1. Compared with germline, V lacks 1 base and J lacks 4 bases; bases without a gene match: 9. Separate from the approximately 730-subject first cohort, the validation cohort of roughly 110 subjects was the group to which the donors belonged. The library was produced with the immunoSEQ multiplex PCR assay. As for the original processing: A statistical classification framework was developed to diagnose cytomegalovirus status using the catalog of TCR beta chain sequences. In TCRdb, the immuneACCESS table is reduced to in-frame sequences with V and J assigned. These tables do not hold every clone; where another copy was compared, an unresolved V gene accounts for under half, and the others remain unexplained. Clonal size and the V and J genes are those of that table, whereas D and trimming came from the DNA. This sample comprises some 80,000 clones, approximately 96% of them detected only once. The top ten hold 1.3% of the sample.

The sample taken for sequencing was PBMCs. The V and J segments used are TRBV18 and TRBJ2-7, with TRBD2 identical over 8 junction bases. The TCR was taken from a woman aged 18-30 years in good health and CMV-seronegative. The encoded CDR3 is CASSPRPGRAYYEQYF. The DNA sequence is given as TGTGCCAGCTCACCACGTCCCGGGAGGGCTTATTACGAGCAGTACTTC.